This passage covers 13 T cell receptor beta chains from one sample sequenced in a study of response to subunit inactivated influenza vaccine. One entry per CDR3 protein results from TCRdb running MiXCR on the RT-PCR reads. The table has hundreds of thousands of distinct CDR3 sequences, 25% seen once. The source was CD4+ T cells sorted from PBMCs, collected roughly 5 days after vaccination. All receptors derive from a man in his fifties who received an inactivated influenza vaccine.

This CDR3 reads CASSLEGREAAFF. The DNA for the CDR3 is TGTGCCAGCAGCTTAGAGGGTCGGGAGGCAGCTTTCTTT. The chain carries TRBV7-9 and TRBJ1-1; D remains ambiguous. Germline V lookup: CDR1 SEHNR, CDR2 FQNEAQ (reference sequence). V lost 1 base and J 10 bases, leaving 13 bases between the germline ends. This CDR3 has 13 residues.

This clonotype was picked up many times. The J gene is TRBJ2-2, the V gene TRBV7-2; 9 positions agree with TRBD1. Germline V gene data show CDR1 as SGHTA and CDR2 as FQGNSA. V shed 5 bases, J shed 3 bases, and the junction held 4 bases outside the gene matches. This CDR3 spans 15 amino acids. CDR3 protein: CASSAQGAYTGELFF. The CDR3 DNA sequence: TGTGCCAGCAGCGCACAGGGGGCTTACACCGGGGAGCTGTTTTTT.

The rearrangement joins TRBV3-1 to TRBJ2-3, with TRBD2 identical over 11 bases. With 2 bases clipped from V and 5 bases from J, the junction kept 9 bases outside the gene matches. CDR1 is LGHDT, CDR2 YNNKEL, per germline (reference sequence). CDR3 length: 17 amino acids. CDR3 coding DNA: TGTGCCAGCAGCCAAAATAGCGGGAGGGCCTTAGGAGATACGCAGTATTTT. Translating it yields CASSQNSGRALGDTQYF.

This chain links TRBV20-1 with TRBJ2-7; TRBD1 is a possible D gene (6 bases). The CDR3 contains 14 residues. The germline V gene has CDR1 DFQATT and CDR2 SNEGSKA (reference sequence). The germline V and J ends were trimmed by 1 base and 3 bases, with 13 bases remaining between them. CDR3 nucleotide sequence: TGCAGTGCTAGAGCCCCGGACAGTTTCTACGAGCAGTACTTC. Protein sequence: CSARAPDSFYEQYF.

This chain uses TRBV5-1 with TRBJ1-1; D not resolved. The CDR3 is 12 residues long. In germline, CDR1 is SGHRS, CDR2 YFSETQ. Trimming left V 4 bases short and J 5 bases short, with 9 bases between. In DNA, the CDR3 is TGCGCCAGCAGCCCGGACGGGACTGAAGCTTTCTTT. Protein sequence: CASSPDGTEAFF.

CDR3 protein: CAWSGVMGRETQYF. The CDR3, as DNA: TGTGCCTGGAGCGGCGTCATGGGCCGGGAGACGCAGTATTTT. The V gene is TRBV30, the J gene TRBJ2-3; possibly TRBD2 for D (6 bases). The CDR3 length is 14 residues. V was pared by 3 bases and J by 9 bases, with 19 bases between. From germline, CDR1 is GTSNPN and CDR2 SVGIG (reference sequence).

The rearrangement joins TRBV5-1 to TRBJ1-1; D unresolved. V was cut by 3 bases and J by 9 bases, with 15 bases left in between. This CDR3 comprises 13 residues. CDR1 and CDR2 (germline): SGHRS, YFSETQ. The CDR3 protein is CASSSYEGNKAFF. The DNA of the CDR3 is TGCGCCAGCAGCTCATACGAGGGCAACAAAGCTTTCTTT.

V and J are TRBV30 and TRBJ1-1; 7 bases are a match to TRBD1. In germline, CDR1 is GTSNPN, CDR2 SVGIG (reference sequence). There are 14 residues in the CDR3. With 4 bases clipped from V and 0 bases from J, the junction kept 5 bases outside the gene matches. As DNA, the CDR3 is TGTGCCTGGACCCGGGACAGCTTGAACACTGAAGCTTTCTTT. As protein: CAWTRDSLNTEAFF.

This clonotype has only a few counts. The chain recombines TRBV28 with TRBJ1-3; no clear D. CDR1 and CDR2 from the germline V gene are MDHEN and SYDVKM. The V gene lost 6 bases and the J gene lost 4 bases, with 4 bases spanning the gap. This CDR3 is built from 11 residues. In DNA form, the CDR3 reads TGTGCCAGCAGAGCCGGAAACACCATATATTTT. This gives the protein CASRAGNTIYF. Full variable domain (remainder filled in from reference TRBV28 and TRBJ1-3): DVKVTQSSRYLVKRTGEKVFLECVQDMDHENMFWYRQDPGLGLRLIYFSYDVKMKEKGDIPEGYSVSREKKERFSLILESASTNQTSMYLCASRAGNTIYFGEGSWLTVV.

This clonotype has at least ten counts. The rearrangement uses TRBV18 and TRBJ2-5; D uncertain. This CDR3 is built from 13 residues. CDR1 and CDR2 (germline): KGHSH, LQKENI. The ends were cut back, 6 bases at V and 2 bases at J, with 10 bases in the middle. The DNA of the CDR3 is TGTGCCAGCTCGCCGAACAGACAAGAGACCCAGTACTTC. Amino acids: CASSPNRQETQYF. Full variable domain (missing parts from reference TRBV18 and TRBJ2-5): NAGVMQNPRHLVRRRGQEARLRCSPMKGHSHVYWYRQLPEEGLKFMVYLQKENIIDESGMPKERFSAEFPKEGPSILRIQQVVRGDSAAYFCASSPNRQETQYFGPGTRLLVL.

This clonotype was counted only a few times. The chain couples TRBV20-1 to TRBJ2-5; 9 bases fit TRBD2. The CDR3 is 16 residues long. Germline V lookup: CDR1 DFQATT, CDR2 SNEGSKA (reference sequence). J gave up 5 bases and V 0 bases, and 10 bases lay outside the gene matches. The CDR3, as DNA: TGCAGTGCTAGAGATGGTTCTAGCGGGGTCGAGGAGACCCAGTACTTC. Amino acid sequence: CSARDGSSGVEETQYF.

The V gene is TRBV28, the J gene TRBJ2-2; no clear D. Trimming pared 4 bases from V and 9 bases from J, leaving 21 bases between. CDR3 length equals 16 residues. The germline gives CDR1 MDHEN, CDR2 SYDVKM. The CDR3 here is CASSSPSVETPRELFF. Written as DNA, the CDR3 is TGTGCCAGCAGTTCCCCCAGTGTGGAAACACCGAGGGAGCTGTTTTTT.

There are many counts of this clonotype. The gene calls are TRBV20-1 and TRBJ2-5; 8 bases line up with TRBD1. V gave up 6 bases and J gave up 4 bases; unmatched junction bases: 7. The CDR3 length is 13 residues. CDR1 is DFQATT, CDR2 SNEGSKA, per germline (reference sequence). The CDR3 region has the DNA TGCAGTGCACAGGACAGGGCGTTAGAGACCCAGTACTTC. Translating it yields CSAQDRALETQYF.